This is a list of T cell receptor beta chains from one sample in a study of blood T cell repertoires in COVID-19. Repertoires were generated with immunoSEQ multiplex PCR, while TCRdb's copy carries only in-frame clones and drops some. The sample lists about 290,000 clones; around 85% were seen once. What was sequenced was peripheral blood. The origin of the receptors is a woman in her fifties or sixties with active or convalescent COVID-19. The CDR3 runs from the conserved cysteine through the conserved F or W. The order of the fields is clone size, D gene, V gene, J gene, CDR3 protein, CDR3 DNA. D genes are given only for firm matches. The size of a clone is reported for some rows only, either as once, few or many, or as a class for expanded clones.

size: .
D: TRBD1
V: TRBV7-9
J: TRBJ1-4
CDR3: CASSSPGQITTNEKLFF
DNA: TGTGCCAGCAGCTCACCGGGACAGATCACAACTAATGAAAAACTGTTTTTT

size: once
D: .
V: TRBV18
J: TRBJ2-7
CDR3: CASSPLPSRLDEQYF
DNA: TGTGCCAGCTCACCGCTCCCTTCGCGGTTGGACGAGCAGTACTTC

size: .
D: TRBD1
V: TRBV29-1
J: TRBJ2-5
CDR3: CSGRPRDREETQYF
DNA: TGCAGCGGGAGACCCCGGGACAGGGAAGAGACCCAGTACTTC

size: few
D: .
V: TRBV6-1
J: TRBJ1-1
CDR3: CASSARPDSGNTEAFF
DNA: TGTGCCAGCAGTGCCCGGCCGGACAGCGGGAACACTGAAGCTTTCTTT

size: .
D: .
V: TRBV6-1
J: TRBJ1-5
CDR3: CASSEVMGTGPWQPQHF
DNA: TGTGCCAGCAGTGAAGTTATGGGCACAGGGCCGTGGCAGCCCCAGCATTTT

size: .
D: TRBD1
V: TRBV19
J: TRBJ1-2
CDR3: CASSIKGAYGYTF
DNA: TGTGCCAGTAGTATAAAGGGGGCCTATGGCTACACCTTC

size: .
D: TRBD1
V: TRBV27
J: TRBJ1-6
CDR3: CASSFRQGASSYNSPLHF
DNA: TGTGCCAGCAGTTTCAGGCAGGGGGCGAGCTCCTATAATTCACCCCTCCACTTT

size: .
D: .
V: TRBV18
J: TRBJ2-7
CDR3: CASSLRTADSYEQYF
DNA: TGTGCCAGCTCACTGCGGACAGCCGACTCCTACGAGCAGTACTTC

size: many
D: .
V: TRBV19
J: TRBJ1-6
CDR3: CASRAGHGNSPLHF
DNA: TGTGCCAGTAGGGCCGGACACGGCAATTCACCCCTCCACTTT

size: .
D: TRBD2
V: TRBV2
J: TRBJ2-1
CDR3: CASRTGLAGSLSYNEQFF
DNA: TGTGCCAGCAGAACGGGACTAGCGGGATCCCTGTCCTACAATGAGCAGTTCTTC

size: .
D: .
V: TRBV27
J: TRBJ1-1
CDR3: CASSLEGKGTEAFF
DNA: TGTGCCAGCAGTTTGGAGGGGAAGGGCACTGAAGCTTTCTTT

size: .
D: TRBD2
V: TRBV23-1
J: TRBJ2-5
CDR3: CASSQPGLAGEETQYF
DNA: TGCGCCAGCAGTCAACCAGGACTAGCGGGGGAGGAGACCCAGTACTTC

size: .
D: TRBD1
V: TRBV3-1/TRBV3-2
J: TRBJ1-1
CDR3: CASSRQGQGGPEAFF
DNA: TGTGCCAGCAGCCGTCAGGGACAGGGAGGTCCTGAAGCTTTCTTT

size: .
D: .
V: TRBV4-1
J: TRBJ2-1
CDR3: CASSQNRGNEQFF
DNA: TGCGCCAGCAGCCAAAATAGGGGGAATGAGCAGTTCTTC

size: .
D: .
V: TRBV3-1/TRBV3-2
J: TRBJ1-1
CDR3: CASSQPNRATEAFF
DNA: TGTGCCAGCAGCCAACCAAACAGGGCCACTGAAGCTTTCTTT

size: once
D: .
V: TRBV12-3/TRBV12-4
J: TRBJ1-5
CDR3: CASRYRDGRPQHF
DNA: TGTGCCAGCAGGTACAGGGATGGCCGGCCCCAGCATTTT

size: few
D: .
V: TRBV28
J: TRBJ2-5
CDR3: CASGERETQYF
DNA: TGTGCCAGCGGGGAGAGGGAGACCCAGTACTTC

size: .
D: TRBD1
V: TRBV5-6
J: TRBJ1-3
CDR3: CASSSYSRDRAGNTIYF
DNA: TGTGCCAGCAGCTCTTACTCCCGGGACAGGGCTGGAAACACCATATATTTT

size: .
D: TRBD2
V: TRBV30
J: TRBJ2-3
CDR3: CAWSVPAGGPFLTDTQYF
DNA: TGTGCCTGGAGTGTGCCGGCGGGAGGGCCCTTTTTGACAGATACGCAGTATTTT

size: .
D: .
V: TRBV5-1
J: TRBJ1-1
CDR3: CASSLAGNTEAFF
DNA: TGCGCCAGCAGTCTTGCCGGGAACACTGAAGCTTTCTTT

size: once
D: TRBD1
V: TRBV5-6
J: TRBJ1-1
CDR3: CASSLVGQGHSNTEAFF
DNA: TGTGCCAGCAGCTTGGTGGGACAGGGGCATTCCAACACTGAAGCTTTCTTT

size: once
D: TRBD1
V: TRBV5-1
J: TRBJ2-5
CDR3: CASSVLTGAQETQYF
DNA: TGCGCCAGCAGCGTACTGACAGGGGCCCAAGAGACCCAGTACTTC

size: .
D: TRBD2
V: TRBV6-5
J: TRBJ2-7
CDR3: CASSSLAGAYEQYF
DNA: TGTGCCAGCAGTTCCCTAGCGGGAGCCTACGAGCAGTACTTC

size: .
D: TRBD2
V: TRBV30
J: TRBJ2-1
CDR3: CAWSSSSGLTTRSYNEQFF
DNA: TGTGCCTGGAGTAGCTCTAGCGGGTTAACCACCCGCTCCTACAATGAGCAGTTCTTC

size: .
D: .
V: TRBV4-1
J: TRBJ1-2
CDR3: CASSQDMAGMVYGYTF
DNA: TGCGCCAGCAGCCAAGATATGGCAGGGATGGTTTATGGCTACACCTTC

size: .
D: .
V: TRBV30
J: TRBJ2-7
CDR3: CAWVQDYEQYF
DNA: TGTGCCTGGGTACAGGATTACGAGCAGTACTTC

size: .
D: .
V: TRBV6-5
J: TRBJ1-3
CDR3: CASSRQFGNTIYF
DNA: TGTGCCAGCAGTCGACAATTTGGGAACACCATATATTTT

size: .
D: .
V: TRBV6-5
J: TRBJ1-4
CDR3: CASSYSTGIGEKLFF
DNA: TGTGCCAGCAGTTACTCGACGGGGATCGGCGAAAAACTGTTTTTT

size: .
D: TRBD2
V: TRBV30
J: TRBJ2-5
CDR3: CAWTWGGIQETQYF
DNA: TGTGCCTGGACCTGGGGGGGGATACAAGAGACCCAGTACTTC